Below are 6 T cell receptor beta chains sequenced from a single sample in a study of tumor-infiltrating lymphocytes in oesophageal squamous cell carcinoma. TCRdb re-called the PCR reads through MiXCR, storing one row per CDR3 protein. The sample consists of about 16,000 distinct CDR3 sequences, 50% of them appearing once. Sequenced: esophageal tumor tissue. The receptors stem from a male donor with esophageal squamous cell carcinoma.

Here the CDR3 reads CASSTYRVTGANVLTF. The CDR3 DNA follows: TGTGCCAGCAGCACATACAGGGTAACTGGGGCCAACGTCCTGACTTTC. The V gene is TRBV7-2, the J gene TRBJ2-6; a possible D gene is TRBD1 (6 bases). There are 16 residues in the CDR3. Germline V gene data show CDR1 as SGHTA and CDR2 as FQGNSA. The V and J ends lost 5 bases and 2 bases respectively, with 13 bases between them. Full variable domain (rest looked up from reference TRBV7-2 and TRBJ2-6): GAGVSQSPSNKVTEKGKDVELRCDPISGHTALYWYRQSLGQGLEFLIYFQGNSAPDKSGLPSDRFSAERTGGSVSTLTIQRTQQEDSAVYLCASSTYRVTGANVLTFGAGSRLTVL.

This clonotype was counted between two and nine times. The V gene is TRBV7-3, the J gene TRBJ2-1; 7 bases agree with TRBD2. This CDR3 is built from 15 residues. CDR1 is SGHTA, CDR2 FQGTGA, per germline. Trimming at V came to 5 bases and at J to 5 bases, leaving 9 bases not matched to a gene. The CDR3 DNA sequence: TGTGCCAGCAGCGCTAGCGGAACGCGGAACAATGAGCAGTTCTTC. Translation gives CASSASGTRNNEQFF.

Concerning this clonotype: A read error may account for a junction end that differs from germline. This CDR3 reads CASSARTSGNNEQFF. The CDR3 nucleotides read TGCGCCAGCAGCGCCAGAACTAGCGGAAACAATGAGCAGTTCTTC. This sequence joins TRBV5-3 and TRBJ2-1, with 8 nucleotides matching TRBD2. TRBV5-3 counts as an open reading frame of uncertain function. This CDR3 comprises 15 residues.

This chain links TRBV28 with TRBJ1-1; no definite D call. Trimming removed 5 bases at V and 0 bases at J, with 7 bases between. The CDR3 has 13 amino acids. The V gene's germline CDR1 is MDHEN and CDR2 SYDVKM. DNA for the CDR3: TGTGCCAGCAGTAAGCGATTGAACACTGAAGCTTTCTTT. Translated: CASSKRLNTEAFF.

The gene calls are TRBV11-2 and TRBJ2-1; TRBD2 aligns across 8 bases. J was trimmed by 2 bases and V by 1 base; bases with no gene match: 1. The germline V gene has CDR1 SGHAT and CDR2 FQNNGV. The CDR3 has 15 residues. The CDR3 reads CASSLAAGAYNEQFF. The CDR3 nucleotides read TGTGCCAGCAGCTTAGCAGCGGGGGCCTACAATGAGCAGTTCTTC. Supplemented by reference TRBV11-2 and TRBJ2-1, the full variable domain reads EAGVAQSPRYKIIEKRQSVAFWCNPISGHATLYWYQQILGQGPKLLIQFQNNGVVDDSQLPKDRFSAERLKGVDSTLKIQPAKLEDSAVYLCASSLAAGAYNEQFFGPGTRLTVL.

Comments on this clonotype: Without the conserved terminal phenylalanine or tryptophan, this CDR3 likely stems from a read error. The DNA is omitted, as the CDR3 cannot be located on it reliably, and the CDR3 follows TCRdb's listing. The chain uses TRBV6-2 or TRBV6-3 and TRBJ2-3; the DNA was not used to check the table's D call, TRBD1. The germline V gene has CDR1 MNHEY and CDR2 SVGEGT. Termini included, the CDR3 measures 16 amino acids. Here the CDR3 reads CASSYGGAKNIQYFGP.